These T cell receptor beta chains were read from a single sample in a study of cytomegalovirus exposure and HLA in healthy donors. The assay was immunoSEQ multiplex PCR, and TCRdb's table has in-frame clones only and misses some. The repertoire includes some 150,000 clones, about three fifths of them detected once, and roughly 7% sits in the top ten. The sample comprised PBMCs. The receptors shown here come from a woman aged 55-69 years in good health and CMV-seropositive. Both conserved end residues are part of each CDR3. The D gene is left open where the match is weak. Clone size is stated in some rows and not others, as once, few, many or a class when expanded.

.,TRBD1,TRBV5-1,TRBJ2-6,TGCGCCAGCAAGTCCGGGACAGACCTCTCTGGGGCCAACGTCCTGACTTTC,CASKSGTDLSGANVLTF
.,.,TRBV13,TRBJ2-3,TGTGCCAGCAGCCCCCGGCTAGACGCAGATACGCAGTATTTT,CASSPRLDADTQYF
.,.,TRBV10-3,TRBJ2-2,TGTGCCATCAGCCTGAACACCGGGGAGCTGTTTTTT,CAISLNTGELFF
.,.,TRBV28,TRBJ1-5,TGTGCCAGCAGTTCAGAAAATCAGCCCCAGCATTTT,CASSSENQPQHF
.,.,TRBV4-2,TRBJ2-1,TGTGCCAGCAGCCAAGCTATTGGGAGGAATGAGCAGTTCTTC,CASSQAIGRNEQFF
.,TRBD1,TRBV28,TRBJ2-5,TGTGCCAGCAGTTGGACAGGGAACCAAGAGACCCAGTACTTC,CASSWTGNQETQYF
.,TRBD2,TRBV7-2,TRBJ2-7,TGTGCCAGCAGCACGGGACTAGCGGACGCGGGGGAGTACTTC,CASSTGLADAGEYF
.,.,TRBV11-2,TRBJ1-2,TGTGCCAGCAGCTTAGATAGGTCAGGGGATGGCTACACCTTC,CASSLDRSGDGYTF
.,TRBD1,TRBV10-3,TRBJ2-7,TGTGCCATCAGTGAGCCAGACAGGGTGAACTACGAGCAGTACTTC,CAISEPDRVNYEQYF
.,.,TRBV10-3,TRBJ1-1,TGTGCCATCAGTGAGTACGGGGGCACTGAAGCTTTCTTT,CAISEYGGTEAFF
.,.,TRBV18,TRBJ1-1,TGTGCCAGCTCAACAGCGAACACTGAAGCTTTCTTT,CASSTANTEAFF
.,.,TRBV19,TRBJ2-5,TGTGCCAGTAGTATAGACATCTCTCTAAGCGGCCAAGAGACCCAGTACTTC,CASSIDISLSGQETQYF
.,TRBD2,TRBV28,TRBJ2-7,TGTGCCAGTAGACTGGTAGCGGGAAGGAACGAGCAGTACTTC,CASRLVAGRNEQYF
.,TRBD2,TRBV6-1,TRBJ2-5,TGTGCCAGCAGCCTTCAGCGGGAGGGAGAGACCCAGTACTTC,CASSLQREGETQYF
.,.,TRBV30,TRBJ2-7,TGTGCCTGGAGTTTTGGGAGGCCCCAGATTTACGAGCAGTACTTC,CAWSFGRPQIYEQYF
.,TRBD1,TRBV27,TRBJ1-2,TGTGCCAGCAGTTCACATAGGACAGGGGCGGTCTATGGCTACACCTTC,CASSSHRTGAVYGYTF
.,.,TRBV7-9,TRBJ1-2,TGTGCCAGCAGCTTTCCAGGGGCGCCGAATGGCTACACCTTC,CASSFPGAPNGYTF
.,TRBD1,TRBV28,TRBJ2-4,TGTGCCAGCAGTTTGGGACAGACGGACATTCAGTACTTC,CASSLGQTDIQYF
few,.,TRBV21-1,TRBJ2-5,TGTGCCAGCAGCAGTTCCCGGGGCACAGGGGTGGAGACCCAGTACTTC,CASSSSRGTGVETQYF
few,TRBD1,TRBV11-1,TRBJ2-2,TGTGCCAGCAGCGGCCGGGACAGGCACACCGGGGAGCTGTTTTTT,CASSGRDRHTGELFF
once,.,TRBV12-5,TRBJ2-1,TGTGCTAGTGGGGAGGGAGGAGGGTACAATGAGCAGTTCTTC,CASGEGGGYNEQFF
.,.,TRBV5-1,TRBJ1-3,TGCGCCAGCAGCCCACAGGGTCCCTCTGGAAACACCATATATTTT,CASSPQGPSGNTIYF
few,.,TRBV7-2,TRBJ1-5,TGTGCCAGCAGCTTAACAGGCTTGAATCAGCCCCAGCATTTT,CASSLTGLNQPQHF
.,TRBD2,TRBV7-3,TRBJ2-5,TGTGCCAGCAGCCCAGGACTAGCGGGAGTGGGAGAGACCCAGTACTTC,CASSPGLAGVGETQYF
.,.,TRBV7-6,TRBJ2-7,TGTGCCAGCAGCTTAAGGGCGGGCCCCAACCCCCCCCCGTACTTC,CASSLRAGPNPPPYF
.,.,TRBV7-6,TRBJ1-4,TGTGCCAGCAGCTTATCGACAGGTAGACAAGCCGGTGAAAAACTGTTTTTT,CASSLSTGRQAGEKLFF
.,TRBD2,TRBV28,TRBJ2-3,TGTGCCAGCAGATCAGCGGGAGCAGATACGCAGTATTTT,CASRSAGADTQYF
.,TRBD2,TRBV2,TRBJ2-3,TGTGCCAGCAGTGACGGCCTAGCGGGAGGGATAGATACGCAGTATTTT,CASSDGLAGGIDTQYF
few,.,TRBV7-8,TRBJ1-2,TGTGCCACAGAAACAGGGCATGGCTACACCTTC,CATETGHGYTF
once,.,TRBV5-1,TRBJ2-5,TGCGCCAGCAGCTTGGCGACTAGCCAAGAGACCCAGTACTTC,CASSLATSQETQYF
.,TRBD2,TRBV5-1,TRBJ2-1,TGCGCCAGCAGCCAAACTAGCGCCTTTTACAATGAGCAGTTCTTC,CASSQTSAFYNEQFF
few,.,TRBV5-1,TRBJ1-1,TGCGCCAGCAGCCTCGGGGAGGCGGATAACACTGAAGCTTTCTTT,CASSLGEADNTEAFF
few,TRBD1,TRBV19,TRBJ2-5,TGTGCCAGTAGTATAGGGTTGGGGACAGTCAACCAAGAGACCCAGTACTTC,CASSIGLGTVNQETQYF
once,TRBD1,TRBV27,TRBJ1-2,TGTGCCAGCAGGTACAGGGGAAGTGGCTATGGCTACACCTTC,CASRYRGSGYGYTF
.,.,TRBV7-2,TRBJ2-7,TGTGCCAGCAGCTTAGTGGCGGGATTCATGGACGAGCAGTACTTC,CASSLVAGFMDEQYF
.,.,TRBV7-2,TRBJ2-7,TGTGCCAGCAGCTTAGACAGGGCAGGCGAGCAGTACTTC,CASSLDRAGEQYF
.,.,TRBV29-1,TRBJ1-2,TGCAGCGTTGAATGGGGGCAGGAGAAGTTGAATGGCTACACCTTC,CSVEWGQEKLNGYTF
.,TRBD1,TRBV5-1,TRBJ2-5,TGCGCCAGCAGCGTCGGGACAGGACAAGAGACCCAGTACTTC,CASSVGTGQETQYF
.,TRBD2,TRBV28,TRBJ2-7,TGTGCCAGCAGTTGGACTAGCGGGAGGAGAGACTACGAGCAGTACTTC,CASSWTSGRRDYEQYF
.,.,TRBV9,TRBJ1-3,TGTGCCAGCAGCATGGAAGAGGGTGTAGGAAACACCATATATTTT,CASSMEEGVGNTIYF
.,.,TRBV15,TRBJ2-7,TGTGCCACCAGCAGAGGAAGGGGGAGGGCCGTGGGGGAGCAGTACTTC,CATSRGRGRAVGEQYF
.,TRBD1,TRBV9,TRBJ1-1,TGTGCCAGCAGCGACCTCTCGGGGACAGGGGAGGCTGAAGCTTTCTTT,CASSDLSGTGEAEAFF
.,TRBD1,TRBV5-1,TRBJ1-1,TGCGCCAGCAGCTTGGGCCCCCTCGGACAGGGAGGATCCACTGAAGCTTTCTTT,CASSLGPLGQGGSTEAFF
.,.,TRBV9,TRBJ2-3,TGTGCCAGCAGCGTTGGTGGGAGAGTGGTAGATACGCAGTATTTT,CASSVGGRVVDTQYF
.,.,TRBV6-6,TRBJ1-1,TGTGCCAGCAGTCCCACCCCCCCTGAGAAAGCTTTCTTT,CASSPTPPEKAFF